These T cell receptor beta chains were read from a single sample in a study of T cell responses to AZD1222 COVID-19 vaccine. The assay was immunoSEQ multiplex PCR, and TCRdb's table has in-frame clones only and misses some. Altogether approximately 130,000 clones are present, approximately 85% being singletons, with the ten largest covering 9% to 9.5%. The source material was peripheral blood, sampled on day 0 of AZD1222 vaccination. The receptor set was obtained from an adult in good health. CDR3s include the opening cysteine and the closing phenylalanine or tryptophan. The order of the fields is J gene, V gene, clone size, D gene, CDR3 length, CDR3 DNA, CDR3 protein. A D gene is named only where the DNA matches it firmly. A row's size may be missing; if present it is once, few, many or a size class.

j_gene: TRBJ1-5
v_gene: TRBV27
abundance: NA
d_gene: NA
len: 15
CDR3nt: TGTGCCAGCAGTTTAACAGCTAATAGCAATCAGCCCCAGCATTTT
CDR3aa: CASSLTANSNQPQHF

j_gene: TRBJ2-7
v_gene: TRBV4-1
abundance: NA
d_gene: TRBD2
len: 18
CDR3nt: TGCGCCAGCAGCCCTATGCGGACTAGCAGATTCGGCTACTACGAGCAGTACTTC
CDR3aa: CASSPMRTSRFGYYEQYF

j_gene: TRBJ2-5
v_gene: TRBV30
abundance: NA
d_gene: TRBD2
len: 14
CDR3nt: TGTGCCTGGAAAGGACTAGCCGCCCAGGAGACCCAGTACTTC
CDR3aa: CAWKGLAAQETQYF

j_gene: TRBJ1-1
v_gene: TRBV30
abundance: NA
d_gene: NA
len: 13
CDR3nt: TGTGCCTGGAGCCCAGACAGGATTACTGAAGCTTTCTTT
CDR3aa: CAWSPDRITEAFF

j_gene: TRBJ1-3
v_gene: TRBV30
abundance: NA
d_gene: NA
len: 15
CDR3nt: TGTGCCTGGAGTGTACTGGGAAGCTCTGGAAACACCATATATTTT
CDR3aa: CAWSVLGSSGNTIYF

j_gene: TRBJ1-5
v_gene: TRBV27
abundance: NA
d_gene: NA
len: 15
CDR3nt: TGTGCCAGCAGGGCGGCGGATTCAAGCAATCAGCCCCAGCATTTT
CDR3aa: CASRAADSSNQPQHF

j_gene: TRBJ2-7
v_gene: TRBV24-1
abundance: NA
d_gene: TRBD1
len: 13
CDR3nt: TGTGCCACCAGTGAAAACAGGGGACGGGAGCAGTACTTC
CDR3aa: CATSENRGREQYF

j_gene: TRBJ2-7
v_gene: TRBV4-3
abundance: NA
d_gene: TRBD2
len: 17
CDR3nt: TGCGCCAGCAGCCAGGCTGCGGGGGGGGAAAGGTCGTACGAGCAGTACTTC
CDR3aa: CASSQAAGGERSYEQYF

j_gene: TRBJ1-4
v_gene: TRBV3-1/TRBV3-2
abundance: NA
d_gene: NA
len: 14
CDR3nt: TGTGCCAGCAGCCAAGCCCCAAATTATGAAAAACTGTTTTTT
CDR3aa: CASSQAPNYEKLFF

j_gene: TRBJ1-2
v_gene: TRBV28
abundance: once
d_gene: TRBD1
len: 14
CDR3nt: TGTGCCAGCAGTCCCGGACAGGCGAACTATGGCTACACCTTC
CDR3aa: CASSPGQANYGYTF

j_gene: TRBJ1-1
v_gene: TRBV24-1
abundance: NA
d_gene: NA
len: 13
CDR3nt: TGTGCCACCCAGGACGCGGGCTACACTGAAGCTTTCTTT
CDR3aa: CATQDAGYTEAFF

j_gene: TRBJ2-1
v_gene: TRBV27
abundance: NA
d_gene: NA
len: 16
CDR3nt: NA
CDR3aa: CASSSSTSGVYNEQFF

j_gene: TRBJ2-2
v_gene: TRBV5-1
abundance: NA
d_gene: NA
len: 16
CDR3nt: TGCGCCAGCAGCCGGGGGACGGAGGCGAACACCGGGGAGCTGTTTTTT
CDR3aa: CASSRGTEANTGELFF

j_gene: TRBJ1-2
v_gene: TRBV6-5
abundance: NA
d_gene: NA
len: 14
CDR3nt: TGTGCCAGCAGTTACACGACAGATCCCAATGGCTACACCTTC
CDR3aa: CASSYTTDPNGYTF

j_gene: TRBJ1-6
v_gene: TRBV5-6
abundance: few
d_gene: NA
len: 13
CDR3nt: TGTGCCAGCAGCTTCGGTCCGGGGCAACCCCTCCACTTT
CDR3aa: CASSFGPGQPLHF

j_gene: TRBJ2-3
v_gene: TRBV24-1
abundance: NA
d_gene: NA
len: 14
CDR3nt: TGTGCCACCGCCGGACGGAAGTCCACAGATACGCAGTATTTT
CDR3aa: CATAGRKSTDTQYF

j_gene: TRBJ2-3
v_gene: TRBV11-3
abundance: NA
d_gene: TRBD2
len: 16
CDR3nt: TGTGCCAGCAGCTTAGGGTCTAGCGGGGAGAGCGGTACGCAGTATTTT
CDR3aa: CASSLGSSGESGTQYF

j_gene: TRBJ1-1
v_gene: TRBV7-3
abundance: NA
d_gene: TRBD1
len: 13
CDR3nt: TGTGCCAGCAGCCCGGACAGGGGAGCTGAAGCTTTCTTT
CDR3aa: CASSPDRGAEAFF

j_gene: TRBJ2-7
v_gene: TRBV6-5
abundance: NA
d_gene: TRBD1
len: 14
CDR3nt: TGTGCCAGCAGGGGGACAGGGGGGTCCTACGAGCAGTACTTC
CDR3aa: CASRGTGGSYEQYF

j_gene: TRBJ1-1
v_gene: TRBV5-6
abundance: NA
d_gene: NA
len: 16
CDR3nt: TGTGCCAGCAGCTTCCTCTCCGGGACAAGGAGCACTGAAGCTTTCTTT
CDR3aa: CASSFLSGTRSTEAFF

j_gene: TRBJ2-3
v_gene: TRBV7-9
abundance: NA
d_gene: NA
len: 12
CDR3nt: TGTGCCAGCAGCTTAGACACAGATACGCAGTATTTT
CDR3aa: CASSLDTDTQYF

j_gene: TRBJ1-3
v_gene: TRBV6-1
abundance: NA
d_gene: NA
len: 14
CDR3nt: TGTGCCAGCAATCTGGAGAGCTCTGGAAACACCATATATTTT
CDR3aa: CASNLESSGNTIYF

j_gene: TRBJ2-7
v_gene: TRBV7-9
abundance: NA
d_gene: TRBD2
len: 16
CDR3nt: TGTGCCAGCACCGGGACTAGCGGGGGGCCTACCTACGAGCAGTACTTC
CDR3aa: CASTGTSGGPTYEQYF

j_gene: TRBJ2-1
v_gene: TRBV19
abundance: NA
d_gene: NA
len: 16
CDR3nt: TGTGCCAGTAGTCTAGGGACCCCAAGCTCCTACAATGAGCAGTTCTTC
CDR3aa: CASSLGTPSSYNEQFF

j_gene: TRBJ1-5
v_gene: TRBV11-2
abundance: once
d_gene: NA
len: 13
CDR3nt: TGTGCCAGCAGCTTAGAGAAAAATCAGCCCCAGCATTTT
CDR3aa: CASSLEKNQPQHF

j_gene: TRBJ1-6
v_gene: TRBV19
abundance: few
d_gene: NA
len: 14
CDR3nt: TGTGCCAGTACGCAAACAGGGTTGGGTTCACCCCTCCACTTT
CDR3aa: CASTQTGLGSPLHF

j_gene: TRBJ1-1
v_gene: TRBV19
abundance: NA
d_gene: TRBD1
len: 15
CDR3nt: TGTGCCAGTAGATCACCGGGGGACAGGGACACTGAAGCTTTCTTT
CDR3aa: CASRSPGDRDTEAFF

j_gene: TRBJ2-7
v_gene: TRBV11-3
abundance: NA
d_gene: NA
len: 15
CDR3nt: TGTGCCAGCAGCTTACTGAGCCTGGGCTCCTACGAGCAGTACTTC
CDR3aa: CASSLLSLGSYEQYF

j_gene: TRBJ2-7
v_gene: TRBV19
abundance: NA
d_gene: NA
len: 14
CDR3nt: TGTGCCAGTAGTATGTCCGGACAAATGTACGAGCAGTACTTC
CDR3aa: CASSMSGQMYEQYF

j_gene: TRBJ2-3
v_gene: TRBV10-3
abundance: few
d_gene: TRBD2
len: 15
CDR3nt: TGTGCCACCGGACTAGCGGGGGGGCCCAGGGATACGCAGTATTTT
CDR3aa: CATGLAGGPRDTQYF

j_gene: TRBJ1-2
v_gene: TRBV28
abundance: NA
d_gene: NA
len: 14
CDR3nt: TGTGCCAGCAGTCCTCTGGACAGAACCTATGGCTACACCTTC
CDR3aa: CASSPLDRTYGYTF

j_gene: TRBJ2-3
v_gene: TRBV19
abundance: few
d_gene: NA
len: 13
CDR3nt: TGTGCCAGTAGGGGTACTAGCACAGATACGCAGTATTTT
CDR3aa: CASRGTSTDTQYF

j_gene: TRBJ1-2
v_gene: TRBV10-3
abundance: NA
d_gene: TRBD1
len: 13
CDR3nt: TGTGCCATCACAGGACAGGGTGACTATGGCTACACCTTC
CDR3aa: CAITGQGDYGYTF

j_gene: TRBJ2-3
v_gene: TRBV7-3
abundance: NA
d_gene: TRBD2
len: 17
CDR3nt: TGTGCCAGCAGCCCGGGACTAGCGGGACCGAGCACAGATACGCAGTATTTT
CDR3aa: CASSPGLAGPSTDTQYF

j_gene: TRBJ1-5
v_gene: TRBV2
abundance: NA
d_gene: TRBD1
len: 13
CDR3nt: TGTGCCAGCAGTGGACAGGGTTTTCAGCCCCAGCATTTT
CDR3aa: CASSGQGFQPQHF

j_gene: TRBJ2-2
v_gene: TRBV28
abundance: NA
d_gene: TRBD2
len: 16
CDR3nt: TGTGCCAGCAACTCGGGACTAGCGGAGAACACCGGGGAGCTGTTTTTT
CDR3aa: CASNSGLAENTGELFF

j_gene: TRBJ1-1
v_gene: TRBV3-1/TRBV3-2
abundance: once
d_gene: NA
len: 15
CDR3nt: TGTGCCAGCAGCCAATTGGGGGGCTGGAACACTGAAGCTTTCTTT
CDR3aa: CASSQLGGWNTEAFF

j_gene: TRBJ1-5
v_gene: TRBV5-4
abundance: NA
d_gene: NA
len: 15
CDR3nt: TGTGCCAGCAGCTTAGGGGGAAATAGCAATCAGCCCCAGCATTTT
CDR3aa: CASSLGGNSNQPQHF

j_gene: TRBJ1-5
v_gene: TRBV28
abundance: NA
d_gene: TRBD1
len: 16
CDR3nt: TGTGCCAGCAGTTCTCCCCAAGGGGGCGCGAATCAGCCCCAGCATTTT
CDR3aa: CASSSPQGGANQPQHF

j_gene: TRBJ2-3
v_gene: TRBV5-4
abundance: NA
d_gene: TRBD1
len: 15
CDR3nt: TGTGCCAGCAGCGGCCAGGGGGCGGGCACAGATACGCAGTATTTT
CDR3aa: CASSGQGAGTDTQYF

j_gene: TRBJ2-3
v_gene: TRBV3-1/TRBV3-2
abundance: NA
d_gene: TRBD2
len: 16
CDR3nt: TGTGCCAGCAGCCAACGAGGCCTAGCGGGGGGGAATACGCAGTATTTT
CDR3aa: CASSQRGLAGGNTQYF

j_gene: TRBJ2-1
v_gene: TRBV6-2/TRBV6-3
abundance: NA
d_gene: NA
len: 11
CDR3nt: TGTGCCAGCAGTCTTCAAAATGAGCAGTTCTTC
CDR3aa: CASSLQNEQFF

j_gene: TRBJ2-7
v_gene: TRBV5-5
abundance: NA
d_gene: TRBD2
len: 15
CDR3nt: TGTGCCAGCAGCTTCTTCGGGGGGAGGGCCTACGAGCAGTACTTC
CDR3aa: CASSFFGGRAYEQYF

j_gene: TRBJ2-1
v_gene: TRBV6-2/TRBV6-3
abundance: NA
d_gene: NA
len: 20
CDR3nt: TGTGCCAGCAGCCCTTCTAGACAGGGAGGTTGGACGGTTTTGTACAATGAGCAGTTCTTC
CDR3aa: CASSPSRQGGWTVLYNEQFF

j_gene: TRBJ2-2
v_gene: TRBV9
abundance: NA
d_gene: TRBD2
len: 16
CDR3nt: TGTGCCAGCAGCGTCTCTAGCGGGCCGAACACCGGGGAGCTGTTTTTT
CDR3aa: CASSVSSGPNTGELFF

j_gene: TRBJ2-3
v_gene: TRBV7-2
abundance: NA
d_gene: NA
len: 12
CDR3nt: TGTGCCAGCAGCTTCTACACAGATACGCAGTATTTT
CDR3aa: CASSFYTDTQYF